The rows below give T cell receptor beta chains drawn from one sample of a study of tumor-infiltrating lymphocytes in oesophageal squamous cell carcinoma. MiXCR was run by TCRdb on the PCR reads, yielding one entry per CDR3 protein. The sample includes 15,000 to 25,000 distinct CDR3 sequences, 39% seen only once; the top ten take less than 20%. What was sequenced was esophageal tumor tissue. These receptors originate from a male donor with esophageal squamous cell carcinoma. CDR3s include the opening cysteine and the closing phenylalanine or tryptophan. Each record gives: clone size, J gene, V gene, CDR3 length, D gene, CDR3 DNA, CDR3 protein. The D gene is left open where the match is weak. Size is stated for part of the rows, as once, few or many counts, or as a class when the clone is expanded.

once | TRBJ1-1 | TRBV7-3 | 13 | - | TGTGCCAGCAGCTTAACGGCAGGGGTTCAGCACGACTTT | CASSLTAGVQHDF
- | TRBJ2-3 | TRBV20-1 | 15 | TRBD2 | TGCAGTGCGCTGACTAGCGGGGGGCAACTAGATACGCAGTATTTT | CSALTSGGQLDTQYF
many | TRBJ2-7 | TRBV2 | 14 | - | TGTGCCAGCAGTTCTGACAGCCTCTCCTACGAGCAGTACTTC | CASSSDSLSYEQYF
- | TRBJ2-7 | TRBV7-2 | 15 | - | TGTGCCAGCAGCTTAGAGTCCTGGGGCCCCTACGAGCAGTACTTC | CASSLESWGPYEQYF
- | TRBJ1-2 | TRBV11-2 | 14 | - | TGTGCCAGCAGCCCGGACCCGCGGACTTATGGCTACACCTTC | CASSPDPRTYGYTF
- | TRBJ2-7 | TRBV6-8 | 17 | TRBD2 | TGTGCCAGCAGTTATTCCGGACTAGCGGGAATCCCCTACGAGCAGTACTTC | CASSYSGLAGIPYEQYF
- | TRBJ2-5 | TRBV9 | 15 | - | TGTGCCAGCAGTCGTACTCTTGACAGGCAAGAGACCCAGTACTTC | CASSRTLDRQETQYF
- | TRBJ2-3 | TRBV4-1 | 20 | TRBD2 | TGCGCCAGCAGCCAAGGAGTCGGGGGGACTAGCGGGGGGGCGGCAGATACGCAGTATTTT | CASSQGVGGTSGGAADTQYF
few | TRBJ2-1 | TRBV7-2 | 13 | - | TGTGCCAGCAGCATAGGACACTACAATGAGCAGTTCTTC | CASSIGHYNEQFF
- | TRBJ2-5 | TRBV7-6 | 13 | - | TGTGCCAGCAGCTTAGGCCCGGATGAGACCCAGTACTTC | CASSLGPDETQYF
few | TRBJ2-7 | TRBV2 | 15 | TRBD1 | TGTGCCAGCTCCCGGACAGGGGACTTTTACAATGAGCAGTACTTC | CASSRTGDFYNEQYF
many | TRBJ2-1 | TRBV6-6 | 16 | - | TGTGCCAGCAGTTACTCCAGGACTGAGGCGGGGAATGAGCAGTTCTTC | CASSYSRTEAGNEQFF
few | TRBJ2-7 | TRBV4-1 | 17 | - | TGCGCCAGCAGCCCCAGGGTTCCACTCTCCCTTATCTACGAGCAGTACTTC | CASSPRVPLSLIYEQYF
many | TRBJ1-5 | TRBV28 | 14 | TRBD1 | TGTGCCAGCAGGACAGGGTCTATGATACAGCCCCAGCATTTT | CASRTGSMIQPQHF
medium-sized | TRBJ1-1 | TRBV7-8 | 14 | TRBD1 | TGTGCCAGCAGCCTGACAGGGGGCGAGACTGAAGCTTTCTTT | CASSLTGGETEAFF
- | TRBJ2-1 | TRBV6-1 | 13 | - | TGTGCCAGCAGTTCCACTAGCACAGATACGCAGTTCTTC | CASSSTSTDTQFF
- | TRBJ2-7 | TRBV27 | 14 | - | TGTGCCAGCAGTTTAAGTAGGGAGGCCTACGAGCAGTACTTC | CASSLSREAYEQYF
once | TRBJ2-5 | TRBV18 | 15 | - | TGTGCCAGCTCACCACAAGATCACAGAAACAAGACCCAGTACTTC | CASSPQDHRNKTQYF
- | TRBJ2-1 | TRBV20-1 | 14 | TRBD2 | TGCAGTGCAAAACTAGCGGGACCCCGCAATGAGCAGTTCTTC | CSAKLAGPRNEQFF
- | TRBJ2-6 | TRBV28 | 10 | - | TGTGCCAGCACCCCTTACCCCTCCACTTTC | CASTPYPSTF
- | TRBJ2-3 | TRBV24-1 | 15 | TRBD2 | TGTGCCACCACCTCTAGCGGGGGATTTGGTGATACGCAGTATTTT | CATTSSGGFGDTQYF
- | TRBJ2-5 | TRBV7-8 | 13 | TRBD1 | TGTGCCAGCAGCGATACAGGGGATTCACCCCTCCACTTC | CASSDTGDSPLHF
many | TRBJ2-7 | TRBV11-2 | 16 | TRBD1 | TGTGCCAGCAGCTTAGGGACGGGACAGAACCCCTACGAGCAGTACTTC | CASSLGTGQNPYEQYF
many | TRBJ2-4 | TRBV7-8 | 16 | TRBD1 | TGTGCCAGCAGCTACGGACAGGGTCAGGGCAAAAACATTCAGTACTTC | CASSYGQGQGKNIQYF
- | TRBJ2-7 | TRBV5-1 | 16 | - | TGCGCCAGCAGCTTCCTGACAGGTAGCTCCTACAATGAGCAGTACTTC | CASSFLTGSSYNEQYF
few | TRBJ1-2 | TRBV4-2 | 16 | - | TGTGCCAGCAGCCAAGTAGGGAGGGGGGGGGCGGTTGGCTACACCTTC | CASSQVGRGGAVGYTF
many | TRBJ1-2 | TRBV12-3/TRBV12-4 | 14 | - | TGTGCCAGCAGTTTCACAGGAGACTCCTATGGCTACACCTTC | CASSFTGDSYGYTF
- | TRBJ2-1 | TRBV11-3 | 17 | TRBD2 | TGTGCCAGCAGCCCGGGGACTAGCGGAAGCTCCTACAATGAGCAGTTCTTC | CASSPGTSGSSYNEQFF
few | TRBJ2-5 | TRBV19 | 11 | - | TGTGCCAGTAGTAACCGGGAGACCCAGTACTTC | CASSNRETQYF
- | TRBJ1-2 | TRBV6-5 | 15 | TRBD1 | TGTGCCAGCAGTGACCGGACAGGGGCTAACTATGGCTACACCTTC | CASSDRTGANYGYTF
many | TRBJ2-7 | TRBV10-2 | 16 | - | TGCGCCAGCAGTGAACTTCGGGGCTATACCTACAATGAGCAGTACTTC | CASSELRGYTYNEQYF
many | TRBJ1-2 | TRBV7-2 | 15 | TRBD1 | TGTGCCAGCAGCCCTCAGGGGGGTATATACTATGGCTACACCTTC | CASSPQGGIYYGYTF
many | TRBJ2-7 | TRBV10-3 | 15 | TRBD1 | TGTGCCATCAGTGGCGGACAGGGGATTAACCACGAGCAGTACTTC | CAISGGQGINHEQYF
few | TRBJ2-1 | TRBV27 | 16 | TRBD2 | TGTGCCAGCAGTTTCTCTGAGGGGACTATCTCAGGGGAGCAGTTCTTC | CASSFSEGTISGEQFF
many | TRBJ2-1 | TRBV5-3 | 15 | TRBD2 | TGTGCCAGAAGCCAGAAGCGGGGGTTACACAATGAGCAGTTCTTC | CARSQKRGLHNEQFF
- | TRBJ2-3 | TRBV7-2 | 16 | - | TGTGCCAGCAGCCAACCGAGCAGCACCGATACAGATACGCAGTATTTT | CASSQPSSTDTDTQYF
many | TRBJ2-5 | TRBV7-3 | 16 | TRBD2 | TGTGCCAGCAGTTCTGGTAGCGGGGGCCGTCAGGAGACCCAGTACTTC | CASSSGSGGRQETQYF
once | TRBJ2-7 | TRBV7-2 | 14 | - | TGTGCCAGCAGCTTAGGGCAGAGCTCCTACGAGCAGTACTTC | CASSLGQSSYEQYF
- | TRBJ2-7 | TRBV7-8 | 13 | TRBD2 | TGTGCCACCGGGGAGCGGGGATCCTACGAGCAGTACTTC | CATGERGSYEQYF
many | TRBJ1-4 | TRBV7-9 | 15 | - | TGTGCCAGCAGCTTAGGGGGACGGACGGGTGAAAAACTGTTTTTT | CASSLGGRTGEKLFF
- | TRBJ1-1 | TRBV7-2 | 13 | - | TGTGCCAGCAGCTTAGGGGCAGGGGTAGGGGCTTTCTTT | CASSLGAGVGAFF
many | TRBJ2-1 | TRBV5-1 | 13 | - | TGCGCCAGCAGCTTAAGTTGGGAGAATGAGCAGTTCTTC | CASSLSWENEQFF
- | TRBJ2-5 | TRBV7-2 | 18 | - | TGTGCCAGCAGCCCCAAGGATCGTGGCACCTTCACTCGAGAGACCCAGTACTTC | CASSPKDRGTFTRETQYF
- | TRBJ2-7 | TRBV9 | 14 | TRBD1 | TGTGCCAGCAGCCTGCTCCGGGACAGCTACGAGCAGTACTTC | CASSLLRDSYEQYF
many | TRBJ2-3 | TRBV6-1 | 16 | TRBD2 | TGTGCCAGCAGTGAAGCGGAAGGCGGGGGGCATGATACGCAGTATTTT | CASSEAEGGGHDTQYF
- | TRBJ2-2 | TRBV12-3/TRBV12-4 | 14 | - | TGTGCCAGCAGCAGGGCAGACTTAGACGGGGAGCTGTTTTTT | CASSRADLDGELFF
few | TRBJ2-1 | TRBV7-6 | 15 | TRBD1 | TGTGCCAGCAGCCCGTCCGAGGGGGCGAACAATGAGCAGTTCTTC | CASSPSEGANNEQFF
many | TRBJ2-7 | TRBV10-3 | 14 | - | TGTGCCATCACGCCCGGGGGTCGCTCCTACGAGCAGTACTTC | CAITPGGRSYEQYF
few | TRBJ2-1 | TRBV12-3/TRBV12-4 | 15 | TRBD2 | TGTGCCAGCAGAGCAACTAGCGGGAGATACAATGAGCAGTTCTTC | CASRATSGRYNEQFF
few | TRBJ1-2 | TRBV2 | 11 | - | TGTGCCAGCGGCCGTAGTGGTGGCTACACCTTC | CASGRSGGYTF
- | TRBJ2-3 | TRBV5-6 | 12 | - | TGTGCCAGCAGCTCAAGGTCAGATACGCCGTATTTT | CASSSRSDTPYF
- | TRBJ2-5 | TRBV7-3 | 15 | TRBD1 | TGTGCCAGCAGCTTAGGCGACAGGGGGCGAGAGACCCAGTACTTC | CASSLGDRGRETQYF
- | TRBJ2-7 | TRBV12-3/TRBV12-4 | 17 | TRBD2 | TGTGCCAGCAGTTCTCGACGGACTAGCGACTGCTCCTACGAGCAGTACTTC | CASSSRRTSDCSYEQYF